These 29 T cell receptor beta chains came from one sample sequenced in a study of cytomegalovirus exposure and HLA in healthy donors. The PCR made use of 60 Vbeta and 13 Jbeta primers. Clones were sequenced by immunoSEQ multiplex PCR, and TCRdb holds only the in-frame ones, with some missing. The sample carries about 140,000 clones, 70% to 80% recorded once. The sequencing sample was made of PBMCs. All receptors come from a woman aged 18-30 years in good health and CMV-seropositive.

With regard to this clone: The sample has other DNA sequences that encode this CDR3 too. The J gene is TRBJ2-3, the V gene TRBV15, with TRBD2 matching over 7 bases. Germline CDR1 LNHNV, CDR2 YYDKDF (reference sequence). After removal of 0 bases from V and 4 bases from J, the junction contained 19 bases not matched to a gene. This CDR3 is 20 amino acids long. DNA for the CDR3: TGTGCCACCAGCAGAGATTGGGGAGTCGTTACTAGCGAGGCCCCAGATACGCAGTATTTT. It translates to CATSRDWGVVTSEAPDTQYF.

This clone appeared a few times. CDR3 region: CASSLTSGGGSPTDTQYF. The CDR3 region has the DNA TGCGCCAGCAGCCTAACCAGCGGGGGGGGTTCCCCAACAGATACGCAGTATTTT. The V call is TRBV4-1, the J call TRBJ2-3; 10 bases are shared with TRBD2. The germline V gene encodes CDR1 MGHRA and CDR2 YSYEKL. The trim removed 4 bases at V and 3 bases at J, leaving 13 bases unmatched. The CDR3 totals 18 residues.

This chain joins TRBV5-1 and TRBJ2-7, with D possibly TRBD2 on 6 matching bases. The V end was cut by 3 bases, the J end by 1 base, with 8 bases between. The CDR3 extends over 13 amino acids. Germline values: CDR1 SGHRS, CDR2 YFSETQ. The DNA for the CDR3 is TGCGCCAGCAGCTACGGGGGTTCCTACGAGCAGTACTTC. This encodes CASSYGGSYEQYF.

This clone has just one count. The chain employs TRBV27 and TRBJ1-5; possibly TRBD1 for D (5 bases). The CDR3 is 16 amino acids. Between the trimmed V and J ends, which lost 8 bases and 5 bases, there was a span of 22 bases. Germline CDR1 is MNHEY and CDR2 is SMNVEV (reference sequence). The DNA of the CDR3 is TGTGCCAGCTCATTAGAGGGGCGGGGGGGAGATCAGCCCCAGCATTTT. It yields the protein CASSLEGRGGDQPQHF.

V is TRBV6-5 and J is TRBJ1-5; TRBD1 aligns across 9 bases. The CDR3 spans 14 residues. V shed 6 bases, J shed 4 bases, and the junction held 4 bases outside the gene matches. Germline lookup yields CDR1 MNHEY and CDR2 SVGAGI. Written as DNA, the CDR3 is TGTGCCAGCAGAAAGGGACAGGGTAATCAGCCCCAGCATTTT. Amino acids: CASRKGQGNQPQHF.

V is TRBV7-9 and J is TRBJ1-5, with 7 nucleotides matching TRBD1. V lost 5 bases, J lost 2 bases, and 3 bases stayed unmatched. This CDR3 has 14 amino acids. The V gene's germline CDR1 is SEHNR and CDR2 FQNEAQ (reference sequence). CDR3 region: CASSAGTGNQPQHF. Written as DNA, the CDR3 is TGTGCCAGCAGCGCCGGGACAGGCAATCAGCCCCAGCATTTT.

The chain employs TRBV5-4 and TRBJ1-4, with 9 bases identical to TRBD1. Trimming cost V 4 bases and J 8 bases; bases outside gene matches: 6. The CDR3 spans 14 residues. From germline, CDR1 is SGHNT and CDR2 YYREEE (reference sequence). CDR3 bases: TGTGCCAGCAGCCAACAGGGGGCGCGAGAAAAACTGTTTTTT. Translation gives CASSQQGAREKLFF. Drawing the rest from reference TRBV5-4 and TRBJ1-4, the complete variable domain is ETGVTQSPTHLIKTRGQQVTLRCSSQSGHNTVSWYQQALGQGPQFIFQYYREEENGRGNFPPRFSGLQFPNYSSELNVNALELDDSALYLCASSQQGAREKLFFGSGTQLSVL.

The CDR3 loop is CASRAGTDNEKLFF. The CDR3 region has the DNA TGTGCCAGCAGGGCCGGGACAGACAATGAAAAACTGTTTTTT. This chain links TRBV2 with TRBJ1-4; 7 nucleotides match TRBD1. V dropped 6 bases and J dropped 5; count of bases not matched to a gene: 6. Germline loops: CDR1 SNHLY, CDR2 FYNNEI. The CDR3 spans 14 residues. Combining the CDR3 with reference TRBV2 and TRBJ1-4 gives the whole variable domain EPEVTQTPSHQVTQMGQEVILRCVPISNHLYFYWYRQILGQKVEFLVSFYNNEISEKSEIFDDQFSVERPDGSNFTLKIRSTKLEDSAMYFCASRAGTDNEKLFFGSGTQLSVL.

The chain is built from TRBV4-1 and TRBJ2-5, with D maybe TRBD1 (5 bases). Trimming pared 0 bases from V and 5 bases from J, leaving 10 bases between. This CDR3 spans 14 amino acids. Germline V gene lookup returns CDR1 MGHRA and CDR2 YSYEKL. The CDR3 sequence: CASSQEGPRETQYF. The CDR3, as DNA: TGCGCCAGCAGCCAAGAGGGGCCGAGGGAGACCCAGTACTTC.

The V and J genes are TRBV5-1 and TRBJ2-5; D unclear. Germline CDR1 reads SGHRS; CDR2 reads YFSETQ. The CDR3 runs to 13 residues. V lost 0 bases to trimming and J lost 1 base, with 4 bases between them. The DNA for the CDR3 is TGCGCCAGCAGCTTGGGCAGCCAAGAGACCCAGTACTTC. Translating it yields CASSLGSQETQYF. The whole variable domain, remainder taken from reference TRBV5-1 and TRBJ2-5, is KAGVTQTPRYLIKTRGQQVTLSCSPISGHRSVSWYQQTPGQGLQFLFEYFSETQRNKGNFPGRFSGRQFSNSRSEMNVSTLELGDSALYLCASSLGSQETQYFGPGTRLLVL.

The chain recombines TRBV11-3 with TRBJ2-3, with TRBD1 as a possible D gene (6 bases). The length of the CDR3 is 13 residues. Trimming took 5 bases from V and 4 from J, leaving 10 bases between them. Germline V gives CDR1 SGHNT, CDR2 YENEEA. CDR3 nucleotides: TGTGCCAGCAGCATCGACAGGTCAGATACGCAGTATTTT. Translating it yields CASSIDRSDTQYF.

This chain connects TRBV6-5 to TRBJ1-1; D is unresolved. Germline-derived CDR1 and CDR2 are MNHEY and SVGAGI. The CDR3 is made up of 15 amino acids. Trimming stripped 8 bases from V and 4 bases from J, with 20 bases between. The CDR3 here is CASRIDEVTATEAFF. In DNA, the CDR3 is TGTGCCAGCCGCATCGACGAGGTAACCGCCACTGAAGCTTTCTTT.

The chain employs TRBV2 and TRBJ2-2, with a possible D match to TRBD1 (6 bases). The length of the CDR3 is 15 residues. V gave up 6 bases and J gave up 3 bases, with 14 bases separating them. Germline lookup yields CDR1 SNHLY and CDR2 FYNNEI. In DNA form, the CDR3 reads TGTGCCAGCAGGAGACAGGCCGCACACACCGGGGAGCTGTTTTTT. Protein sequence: CASRRQAAHTGELFF.

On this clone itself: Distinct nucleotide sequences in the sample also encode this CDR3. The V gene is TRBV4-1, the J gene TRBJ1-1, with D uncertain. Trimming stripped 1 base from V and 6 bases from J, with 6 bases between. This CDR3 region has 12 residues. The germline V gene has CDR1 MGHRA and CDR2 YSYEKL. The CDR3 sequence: CASSQVGAEAFF. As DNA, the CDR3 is TGCGCCAGCAGCCAAGTGGGCGCTGAAGCTTTCTTT.

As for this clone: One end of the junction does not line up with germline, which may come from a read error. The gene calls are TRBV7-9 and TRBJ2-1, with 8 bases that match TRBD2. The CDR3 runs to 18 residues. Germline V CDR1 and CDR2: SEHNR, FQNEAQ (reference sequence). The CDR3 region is CSSSLRPIAGISYNEQFF. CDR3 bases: TGTTCCAGCAGCTTAAGACCGATAGCGGGGATATCCTACAATGAGCAGTTCTTC.

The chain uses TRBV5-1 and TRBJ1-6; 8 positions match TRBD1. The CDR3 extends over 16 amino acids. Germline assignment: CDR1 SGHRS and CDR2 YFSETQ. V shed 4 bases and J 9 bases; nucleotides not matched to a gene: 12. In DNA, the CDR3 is TGCGCCAGCAGCAGCACAGGGGGTCCCAGTGGTTCACCCCTCCACTTT. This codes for CASSSTGGPSGSPLHF.

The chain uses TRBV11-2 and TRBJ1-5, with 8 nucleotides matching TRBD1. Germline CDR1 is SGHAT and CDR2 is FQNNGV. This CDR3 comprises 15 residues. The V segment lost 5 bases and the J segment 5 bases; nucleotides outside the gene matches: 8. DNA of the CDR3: TGTGCCAGCAGCCTAGGGGACAGGTTCGATCAGCCCCAGCATTTT. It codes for CASSLGDRFDQPQHF. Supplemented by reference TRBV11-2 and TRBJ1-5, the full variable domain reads EAGVAQSPRYKIIEKRQSVAFWCNPISGHATLYWYQQILGQGPKLLIQFQNNGVVDDSQLPKDRFSAERLKGVDSTLKIQPAKLEDSAVYLCASSLGDRFDQPQHFGDGTRLSIL.

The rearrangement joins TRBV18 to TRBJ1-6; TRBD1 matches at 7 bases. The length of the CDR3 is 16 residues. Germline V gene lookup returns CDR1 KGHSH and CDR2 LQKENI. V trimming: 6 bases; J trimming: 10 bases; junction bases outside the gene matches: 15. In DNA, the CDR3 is TGTGCCAGCTCCCAGGGAGTCGGACAGGCTAACTCACCCCTCCACTTT. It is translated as CASSQGVGQANSPLHF. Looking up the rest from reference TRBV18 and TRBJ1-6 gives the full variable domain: NAGVMQNPRHLVRRRGQEARLRCSPMKGHSHVYWYRQLPEEGLKFMVYLQKENIIDESGMPKERFSAEFPKEGPSILRIQQVVRGDSAAYFCASSQGVGQANSPLHFGNGTRLTVT.

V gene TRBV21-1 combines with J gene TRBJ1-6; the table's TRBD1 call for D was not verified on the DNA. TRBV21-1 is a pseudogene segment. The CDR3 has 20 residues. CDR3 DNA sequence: TGTGCCAGCAGCAAAGTCCGACAGCAAGCAATAGGGAACTATAATTCACCCCTCCACTTT. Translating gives CASSKVRQQAIGNYNSPLHF.

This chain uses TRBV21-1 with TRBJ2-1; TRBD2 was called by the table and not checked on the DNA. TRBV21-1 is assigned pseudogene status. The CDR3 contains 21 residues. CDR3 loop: CASSNPAPGLAGGPSYNEQFF. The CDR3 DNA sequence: TGTGCCAGCAGCAACCCTGCGCCGGGACTAGCGGGGGGGCCCTCCTACAATGAGCAGTTCTTC.

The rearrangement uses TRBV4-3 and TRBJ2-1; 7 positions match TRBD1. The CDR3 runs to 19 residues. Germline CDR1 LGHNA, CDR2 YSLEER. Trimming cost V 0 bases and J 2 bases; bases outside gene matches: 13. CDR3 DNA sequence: TGCGCCAGCAGCCAAGACGAACAGGGGTTGGTTTATGCCTACAATGAGCAGTTCTTC. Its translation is CASSQDEQGLVYAYNEQFF.

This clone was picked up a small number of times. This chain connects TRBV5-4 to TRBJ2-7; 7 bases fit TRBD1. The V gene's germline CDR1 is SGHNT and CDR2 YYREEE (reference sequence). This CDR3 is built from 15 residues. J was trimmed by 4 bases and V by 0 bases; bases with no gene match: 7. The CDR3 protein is CASSLATGVRYEQYF. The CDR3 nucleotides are TGTGCCAGCAGCTTGGCTACAGGGGTACGGTACGAGCAGTACTTC.

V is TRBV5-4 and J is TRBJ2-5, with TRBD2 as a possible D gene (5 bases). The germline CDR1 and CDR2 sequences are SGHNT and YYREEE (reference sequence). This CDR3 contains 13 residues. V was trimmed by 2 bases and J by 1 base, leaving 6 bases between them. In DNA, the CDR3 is TGTGCCAGCAGCTTTGGAGGCCAAGAGACCCAGTACTTC. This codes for CASSFGGQETQYF.

In nucleotides, the CDR3 is TGTGCCAGGGGGACAGGGTCGAACACTGAAGCTTTCTTT. It specifies CARGTGSNTEAFF. This chain uses TRBV2 with TRBJ1-1; 9 bases map to TRBD1. Losses at the gene ends were 9 bases for V and 1 base for J; bases not matched to a gene: 3. Germline V gene sequence: CDR1 SNHLY, CDR2 FYNNEI. The CDR3 has 13 residues.

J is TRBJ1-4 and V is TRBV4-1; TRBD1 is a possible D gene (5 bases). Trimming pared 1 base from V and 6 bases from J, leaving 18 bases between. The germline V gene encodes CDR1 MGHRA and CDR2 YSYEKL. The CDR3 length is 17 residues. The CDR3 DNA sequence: TGCGCCAGCAGCCAAGTTTCTTTTGGGGCAGGAGATGAAAAACTGTTTTTT. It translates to CASSQVSFGAGDEKLFF.

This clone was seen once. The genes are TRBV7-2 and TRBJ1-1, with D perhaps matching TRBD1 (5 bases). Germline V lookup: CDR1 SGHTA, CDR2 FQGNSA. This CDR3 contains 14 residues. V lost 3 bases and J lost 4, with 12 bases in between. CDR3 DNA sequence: TGTGCCAGCAGCTTCGGGGGGGTGAGCACTGAAGCTTTCTTT. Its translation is CASSFGGVSTEAFF.

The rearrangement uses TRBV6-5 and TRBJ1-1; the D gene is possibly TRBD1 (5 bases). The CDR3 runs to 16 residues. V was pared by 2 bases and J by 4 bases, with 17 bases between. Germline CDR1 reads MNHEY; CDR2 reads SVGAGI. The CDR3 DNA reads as TGTGCCAGCAGTTACAAGGGGTGGATCGCCGGCACTGAAGCTTTCTTT. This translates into CASSYKGWIAGTEAFF.

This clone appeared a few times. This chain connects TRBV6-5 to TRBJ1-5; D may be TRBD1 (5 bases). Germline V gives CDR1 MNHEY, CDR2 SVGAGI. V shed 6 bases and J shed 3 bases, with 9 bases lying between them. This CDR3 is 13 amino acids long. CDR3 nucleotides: TGTGCCAGCAGACAGGACCTCAATCAGCCCCAGCATTTT. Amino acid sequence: CASRQDLNQPQHF.

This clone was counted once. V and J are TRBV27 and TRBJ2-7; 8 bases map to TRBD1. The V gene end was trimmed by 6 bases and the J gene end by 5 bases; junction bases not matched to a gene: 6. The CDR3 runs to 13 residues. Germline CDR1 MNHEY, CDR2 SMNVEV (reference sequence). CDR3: CASRRTGTHEQYF. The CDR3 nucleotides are TGTGCCAGCAGGCGGACAGGGACCCACGAGCAGTACTTC.